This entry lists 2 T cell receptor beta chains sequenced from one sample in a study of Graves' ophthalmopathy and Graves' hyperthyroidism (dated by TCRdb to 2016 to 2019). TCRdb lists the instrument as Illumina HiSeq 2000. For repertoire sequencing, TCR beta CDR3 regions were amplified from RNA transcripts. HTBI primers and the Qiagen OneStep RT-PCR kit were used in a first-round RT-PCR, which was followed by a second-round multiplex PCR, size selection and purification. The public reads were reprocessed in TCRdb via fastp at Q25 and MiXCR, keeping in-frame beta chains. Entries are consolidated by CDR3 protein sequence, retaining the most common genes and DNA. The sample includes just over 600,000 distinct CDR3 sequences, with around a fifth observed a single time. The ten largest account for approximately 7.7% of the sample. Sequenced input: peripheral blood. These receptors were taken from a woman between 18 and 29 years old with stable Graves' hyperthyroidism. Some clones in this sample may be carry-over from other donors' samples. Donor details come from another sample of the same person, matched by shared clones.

The CDR3 nucleotides read TGTGCCAGCAGACAAGACAGGGCGATTGGTCAGCCCCAGCATTTT. It encodes CASRQDRAIGQPQHF. The rearrangement links TRBV6-2 or TRBV6-3 to TRBJ1-5; 7 bases are shared with TRBD1. Per germline, CDR1 MNHEY and CDR2 SVGEGT. J was trimmed by 6 bases and V by 6 bases; bases with no gene match: 11. CDR3 length: 15 residues.

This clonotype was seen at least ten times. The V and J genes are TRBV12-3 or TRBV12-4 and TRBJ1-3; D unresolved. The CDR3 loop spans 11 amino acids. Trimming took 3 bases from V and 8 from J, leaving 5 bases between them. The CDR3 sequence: CASSFSYTIYF. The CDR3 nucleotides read TGTGCCAGCAGTTTTTCTTACACCATATATTTT.